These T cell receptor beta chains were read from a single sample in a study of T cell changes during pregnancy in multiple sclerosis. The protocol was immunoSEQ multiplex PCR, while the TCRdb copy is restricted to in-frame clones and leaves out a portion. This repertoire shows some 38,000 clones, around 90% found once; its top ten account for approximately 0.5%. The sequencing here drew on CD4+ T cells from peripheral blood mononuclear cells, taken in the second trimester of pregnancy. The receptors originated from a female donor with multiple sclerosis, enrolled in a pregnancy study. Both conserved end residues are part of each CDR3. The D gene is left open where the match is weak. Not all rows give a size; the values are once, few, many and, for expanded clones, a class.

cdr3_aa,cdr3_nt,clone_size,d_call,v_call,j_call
CASSLGTRGTLRSDEQFF,TGTGCCAGCAGCTTAGGTACGAGAGGGACATTGCGGTCCGATGAGCAGTTCTTC,-,-,TRBV11-3,TRBJ2-1
CASIPRSLPNTGELFF,TGTGCCAGCATTCCCCGATCCCTACCTAACACCGGGGAGCTGTTTTTT,-,-,TRBV7-9,TRBJ2-2
CASSFNYNEQFF,TGTGCCAGCAGCTTTAATTACAATGAGCAGTTCTTC,-,-,TRBV7-2,TRBJ2-1
CASPVGGPDEQFF,TGTGCCAGCCCGGTAGGGGGCCCCGATGAGCAGTTCTTC,-,TRBD1,TRBV19,TRBJ2-1
CASSVASGRVGTQYF,TGTGCCAGCAGCGTAGCTAGCGGGAGGGTCGGGACCCAGTACTTC,-,TRBD2,TRBV9,TRBJ2-5
CASSPSGSSYNEQFF,TGTGCCAGCAGTCCGAGCGGGAGCTCCTACAATGAGCAGTTCTTC,-,TRBD2,TRBV2,TRBJ2-1
CASSSRTSGPYEQYF,TGTGCCAGCAGCTCCCGGACTAGCGGTCCCTACGAGCAGTACTTC,-,TRBD2,TRBV7-2,TRBJ2-7
CAWSFLAGVNEQFF,TGTGCCTGGAGTTTCCTAGCGGGAGTCAATGAGCAGTTCTTC,-,TRBD2,TRBV30,TRBJ2-1
CSVESEVRYNEQFF,TGCAGCGTTGAAAGTGAAGTTCGGTACAATGAGCAGTTCTTC,-,-,TRBV29-1,TRBJ2-1
CASTDNYEQYF,TGTGCCAGCACAGATAACTACGAGCAGTACTTC,-,-,TRBV6-1,TRBJ2-7
CASSLLGWLNTEAFF,TGTGCCAGCAGTTTACTCGGGTGGCTGAACACTGAAGCTTTCTTT,few,-,TRBV28,TRBJ1-1
CASRTGGSGYNEQFF,TGTGCCAGCAGGACAGGCGGGAGCGGATACAATGAGCAGTTCTTC,-,-,TRBV6-1,TRBJ2-1
CASSLGARGLAGVNEQFF,TGTGCCAGCAGCTTAGGGGCCCGGGGACTAGCGGGAGTCAATGAGCAGTTCTTC,-,TRBD2,TRBV7-3,TRBJ2-1
CASSSAGGRLFVYGYTF,TGTGCCAGCAGTTCGGCGGGGGGGCGCCTCTTTGTCTATGGCTACACCTTC,once,-,TRBV28,TRBJ1-2
CASSEETGGLPEAFF,TGTGCCAGCAGTGAGGAGACAGGGGGTTTGCCTGAAGCTTTCTTT,-,TRBD1,TRBV25-1,TRBJ1-1
CACLPRDRVATGELFF,TGTGCCTGCCTTCCTCGGGACAGGGTAGCCACCGGGGAGCTGTTTTTT,-,TRBD1,TRBV30,TRBJ2-2
CASNGGGPYEQYF,TGTGCCAGCAACGGGGGAGGCCCCTACGAGCAGTACTTC,-,-,TRBV28,TRBJ2-7
CASSLAIAGGAYNEQFF,TGTGCCAGCAGCTTAGCGATAGCGGGAGGCGCATACAATGAGCAGTTCTTC,-,TRBD2,TRBV7-2,TRBJ2-1
CATGRRADTQYF,TGTGCCACTGGTAGACGGGCAGATACGCAGTATTTT,-,-,TRBV7-2,TRBJ2-3
CASSSGGSKNIQYF,TGTGCCAGCAGCTCCGGAGGCTCCAAAAACATTCAGTACTTC,once,-,TRBV11-1,TRBJ2-4
CASSPGQGRETQYF,TGCGCCAGCAGCCCCGGACAGGGAAGAGAGACCCAGTACTTC,-,TRBD1,TRBV5-1,TRBJ2-5
CASSLDPGTGGMSQYF,TGTGCCAGCAGCCTCGACCCCGGGACAGGGGGCATGTCGCAGTACTTC,-,TRBD1,TRBV9,TRBJ2-7
CASSSWTGVGNQPQHF,TGTGCCAGTAGTTCATGGACAGGGGTAGGCAATCAGCCCCAGCATTTT,once,TRBD1,TRBV19,TRBJ1-5
CASSEARVAGGGTDTQYF,TGTGCCAGCAGTGAAGCTCGAGTAGCGGGAGGAGGGACAGATACGCAGTATTTT,-,TRBD2,TRBV6-1,TRBJ2-3
CASSLDRGSGNTIYF,TGTGCCAGCAGCCTTGACAGGGGCTCTGGAAACACCATATATTTT,-,TRBD1,TRBV2,TRBJ1-3
CASSLSQGETQYF,TGTGCTAGCAGCTTGAGTCAGGGAGAGACCCAGTACTTC,-,-,TRBV7-7,TRBJ2-5
CASSYPTSGRGNEQFF,TGTGCCAGCAGTTACCCCACTAGCGGGAGAGGAAATGAGCAGTTCTTC,-,TRBD2,TRBV6-6,TRBJ2-1
CASSLDRGPNNEQFF,TGTGCCAGCAGCTTAGACAGGGGGCCCAACAATGAGCAGTTCTTC,-,TRBD1,TRBV7-2,TRBJ2-1
CASSLDRGGMEQYF,TGTGCCAGCAGCTTAGACAGGGGAGGAATGGAGCAGTACTTC,-,-,TRBV11-1,TRBJ2-7
CASRRQPTDTQYF,TGTGCCAGCAGAAGACAGCCTACAGATACGCAGTATTTT,-,-,TRBV2,TRBJ2-3
CASSSVRDTQYF,TGTGCCAGCAGCTCGGTTAGAGATACGCAGTATTTT,-,-,TRBV7-3,TRBJ2-3
CASSFKVGTQWDSQRRGYTF,TGTGCCAGCAGTTTCAAAGTTGGGACCCAGTGGGACAGCCAAAGGCGGGGCTACACCTTC,once,TRBD1,TRBV28,TRBJ1-2
CASSLGGTSGRAYTQYF,TGTGCCAGCAGCTTAGGGGGGACTAGCGGGAGGGCTTATACGCAGTATTTT,-,TRBD2,TRBV11-2,TRBJ2-3
CASSLRVVDGYTF,TGTGCCAGCAGCTTACGGGTGGTGGATGGCTACACCTTC,once,-,TRBV7-2,TRBJ1-2
CASSLAPLSGSRTDTQYF,TGTGCCAGCAGCTTAGCTCCTCTTAGCGGGAGCCGCACAGATACGCAGTATTTT,-,TRBD2,TRBV7-6,TRBJ2-3
CASSQTSGRSEQFF,TGTGCCAGCAGCCAGACTAGCGGGAGAAGTGAGCAGTTCTTC,-,TRBD2,TRBV11-2,TRBJ2-1
CASSTNRDFQPQHF,TGTGCCAGCAGTACTAACAGGGATTTTCAGCCCCAGCATTTT,-,-,TRBV28,TRBJ1-5
CASSPQVSGSSYNEQFF,TGTGCCAGCTCACCCCAAGTTAGCGGCAGCTCCTACAATGAGCAGTTCTTC,-,-,TRBV18,TRBJ2-1
CASLEAGGRIYEQYF,TGTGCCAGCCTGGAAGCGGGAGGAAGGATCTACGAGCAGTACTTC,-,TRBD2,TRBV7-2,TRBJ2-7
CASTRAGRDGELFF,TGTGCCAGCACCCGAGCCGGGAGGGACGGGGAGCTGTTTTTT,-,TRBD2,TRBV2,TRBJ2-2
CASSLLAATQYF,TGTGCCAGCAGCTTACTAGCCGCCACGCAGTATTTT,-,-,TRBV7-2,TRBJ2-3
CASSRDRNYGYTF,TGTGCCAGCAGCCGAGACAGGAACTATGGCTACACCTTC,-,-,TRBV27,TRBJ1-2
CASRTSGRETQYF,TGCGCCTCTCGAACTAGCGGGAGGGAGACCCAGTACTTC,-,TRBD2,TRBV5-1,TRBJ2-5
CAISDGQGQETQYF,TGTGCCATCAGTGATGGACAGGGCCAAGAGACCCAGTACTTC,few,TRBD1,TRBV10-3,TRBJ2-5
CAPCGVQYEKLFF,TGTGCCCCCTGCGGAGTGCAATATGAAAAACTGTTTTTT,-,-,TRBV12-2,TRBJ1-4
CASGDSSPTDTQYF,TGTGCCAGCGGGGACTCTTCCCCCACAGATACGCAGTATTTT,-,-,TRBV7-2,TRBJ2-3
CASSTGIGYTF,TGTGCCAGCAGCACAGGGATTGGCTACACCTTC,-,-,TRBV28,TRBJ1-2
CASSLKPYEQYF,TGTGCCAGCAGCTTAAAGCCCTACGAGCAGTACTTC,-,-,TRBV7-2,TRBJ2-7
CASSGTHLADTQYF,TGTGCCAGCAGCGGGACTCATCTTGCAGATACGCAGTATTTT,-,-,TRBV7-6,TRBJ2-3
CASSGTGTGSYEQYF,TGTGCCAGTAGTGGCACCGGGACAGGGTCTTACGAGCAGTACTTC,-,TRBD1,TRBV19,TRBJ2-7
CASISSIGRGPDYPNGYTF,TGTGCCAGTATATCTTCGATCGGCAGGGGGCCAGACTACCCGAATGGCTACACCTTC,-,TRBD1,TRBV19,TRBJ1-2
CASSLGQQETQYF,TGCGCCAGCAGCTTGGGTCAGCAAGAGACCCAGTACTTC,-,-,TRBV5-1,TRBJ2-5
CSVSRLDSNYGYTF,TGCAGCGTCTCCCGGCTTGACAGTAACTATGGCTACACCTTC,-,-,TRBV29-1,TRBJ1-2
CASSSRQGVYEQYF,TGTGCCAGCAGCTCCCGACAGGGGGTGTACGAGCAGTACTTC,-,TRBD1,TRBV7-2,TRBJ2-7
CASSSDNTDTQYF,TGTGCCAGCAGCTCGGACAACACAGATACGCAGTATTTT,once,-,TRBV7-3,TRBJ2-3
CASSPMRLAGERETQYF,TGTGCCAGCTCACCGATGAGACTAGCGGGAGAGAGAGAGACCCAGTACTTC,-,TRBD2,TRBV18,TRBJ2-5
CASSRIGTSGPFVMHTQYF,TGTGCCAGCAGCCGGATAGGGACTAGCGGGCCATTTGTGATGCATACGCAGTATTTT,-,TRBD2,TRBV7-2,TRBJ2-3
CASSSTDRGETQYF,TGTGCCAGCAGCTCAACAGACAGGGGAGAGACCCAGTACTTC,once,TRBD1,TRBV7-2,TRBJ2-5
CASSPEAVGAFF,TGTGCCAGCAGCCCCGAGGCCGTAGGAGCTTTCTTT,-,-,TRBV7-9,TRBJ1-1
CASSPGLNWGYTF,TGTGCCAGCAGTCCGGGACTTAACTGGGGCTACACCTTC,once,-,TRBV28,TRBJ1-2